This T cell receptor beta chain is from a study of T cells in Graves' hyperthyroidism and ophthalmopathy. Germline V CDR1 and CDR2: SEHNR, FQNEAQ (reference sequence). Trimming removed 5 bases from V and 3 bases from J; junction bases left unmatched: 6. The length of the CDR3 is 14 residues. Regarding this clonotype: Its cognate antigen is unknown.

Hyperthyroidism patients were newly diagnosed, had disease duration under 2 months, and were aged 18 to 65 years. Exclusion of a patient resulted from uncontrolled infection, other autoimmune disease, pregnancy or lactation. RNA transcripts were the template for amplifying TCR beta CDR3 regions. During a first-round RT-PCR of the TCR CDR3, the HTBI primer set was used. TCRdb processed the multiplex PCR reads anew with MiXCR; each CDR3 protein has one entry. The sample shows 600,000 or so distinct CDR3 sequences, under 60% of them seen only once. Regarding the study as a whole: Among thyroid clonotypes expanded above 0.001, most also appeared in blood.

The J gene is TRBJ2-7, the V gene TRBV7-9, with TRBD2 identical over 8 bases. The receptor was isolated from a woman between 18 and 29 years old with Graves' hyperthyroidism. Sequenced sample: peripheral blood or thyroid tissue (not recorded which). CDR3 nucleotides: TGTGCCAGCAGCGCCCGGGGGGGGGACTACGAGCAGTACTTC. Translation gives CASSARGGDYEQYF.